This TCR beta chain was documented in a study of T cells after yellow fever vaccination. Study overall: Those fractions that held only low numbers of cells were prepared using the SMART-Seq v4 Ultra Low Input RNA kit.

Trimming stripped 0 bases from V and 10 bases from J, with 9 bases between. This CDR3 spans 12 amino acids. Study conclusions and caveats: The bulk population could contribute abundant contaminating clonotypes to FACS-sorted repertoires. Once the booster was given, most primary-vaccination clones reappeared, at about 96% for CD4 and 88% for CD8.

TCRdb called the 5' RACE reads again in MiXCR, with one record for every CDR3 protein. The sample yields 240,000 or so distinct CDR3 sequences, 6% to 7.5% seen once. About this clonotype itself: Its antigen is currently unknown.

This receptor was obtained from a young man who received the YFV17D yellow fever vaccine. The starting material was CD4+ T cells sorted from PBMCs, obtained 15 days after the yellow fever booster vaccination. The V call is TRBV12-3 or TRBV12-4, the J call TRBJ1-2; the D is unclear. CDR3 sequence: CASSLAQVNYTF. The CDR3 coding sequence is TGTGCCAGCAGTTTAGCGCAAGTTAACTACACCTTC.